This entry lists 15 T cell receptor beta chains sequenced from one sample in a study of a mutant IDH1 vaccine in newly diagnosed glioma. Clones were sequenced by immunoSEQ multiplex PCR, and TCRdb holds only the in-frame ones, with some missing. The sample yields some 32,000 clones, approximately 89% seen once. Time point in this sample: week 47, end of study. The study gave 300 ug of mutant IDH1 20-mer peptide per vaccine dose, with topical imiquimod. The antigens of these receptors remain unknown. The sample in question was PBMCs, obtained from a glioma patient whose treatment included an IDH1 peptide vaccine. Receptors originate from a man aged 35 to 55 with glioma.

This clone was recorded only once. The V and J genes are TRBV5-8 and TRBJ1-1, with 8 bases that match TRBD1. J was trimmed by 5 bases and V by 2 bases; bases with no gene match: 5. Looked up from germline, CDR1 is SGHTS and CDR2 is YDEGEE. The CDR3 totals 14 residues. The CDR3 region is CASSLGQGETEAFF. DNA for the CDR3: TGTGCCAGCAGCTTAGGACAGGGAGAAACTGAAGCTTTCTTT.

This clone turned up a few times. This chain links TRBV19 with TRBJ1-5, with D possibly TRBD1 on 5 matching bases. V was shortened by 1 base and J by 7 bases, with 11 bases between the two germline ends. This CDR3 region has 14 residues. Germline V gene sequence: CDR1 LNHDA, CDR2 SQIVND (reference sequence). Here the CDR3 reads CASSIGRVGQPQHF. The CDR3, as DNA: TGTGCCAGTAGTATAGGCAGGGTGGGGCAGCCCCAGCATTTT. Based on the CDR3 plus reference TRBV19 and TRBJ1-5, the full variable domain is DGGITQSPKYLFRKEGQNVTLSCEQNLNHDAMYWYRQDPGQGLRLIYYSQIVNDFQKGDIAEGYSVSREKKESFPLTVTSAQKNPTAFYLCASSIGRVGQPQHFGDGTRLSIL.

The chain has TRBV5-1 and TRBJ2-1, with a weak D call TRBD2 (6 bases). Germline assignment: CDR1 SGHRS and CDR2 YFSETQ. This CDR3 contains 16 residues. V shed 0 bases and J shed 4 bases, with 14 bases lying between them. CDR3: CASSLGGEEVYNEQFF. The CDR3, as DNA: TGCGCCAGCAGCTTGGGTGGGGAGGAGGTATACAATGAGCAGTTCTTC.

The J gene is TRBJ1-1, the V gene TRBV19; D may be TRBD1 (5 bases). V was pared by 7 bases and J by 7 bases, with 10 bases between. CDR1 is LNHDA and CDR2 is SQIVND in the germline V gene (reference sequence). This CDR3 is 11 amino acids long. The CDR3 is CASIGAVEAFF. DNA for the CDR3: TGTGCCAGTATCGGGGCAGTTGAAGCTTTCTTT.

The chain recombines TRBV5-1 with TRBJ2-1, with no clear D. The CDR3 sequence is 12 residues long. Germline CDR1 reads SGHRS; CDR2 reads YFSETQ. V shed 1 base and J shed 9 bases, with 8 bases lying between them. The CDR3 sequence is CASSLPGLEQFF. In DNA, the CDR3 is TGCGCCAGCAGCTTGCCGGGCCTTGAGCAGTTCTTC. Based on the CDR3 plus reference TRBV5-1 and TRBJ2-1, the full variable domain is KAGVTQTPRYLIKTRGQQVTLSCSPISGHRSVSWYQQTPGQGLQFLFEYFSETQRNKGNFPGRFSGRQFSNSRSEMNVSTLELGDSALYLCASSLPGLEQFFGPGTRLTVL.

This chain uses TRBV19 with TRBJ1-2; D uncertain. CDR3 length: 14 amino acids. The germline CDR1 and CDR2 sequences are LNHDA and SQIVND (reference sequence). The V and J ends lost 8 bases and 6 bases respectively, with 19 bases between them. CDR3 region: CASAAVSRWDGYTF. The CDR3 nucleotides read TGTGCCAGTGCTGCGGTCAGTCGGTGGGATGGCTACACCTTC. Together with reference TRBV19 and TRBJ1-2, the CDR3 gives the full variable domain: DGGITQSPKYLFRKEGQNVTLSCEQNLNHDAMYWYRQDPGQGLRLIYYSQIVNDFQKGDIAEGYSVSREKKESFPLTVTSAQKNPTAFYLCASAAVSRWDGYTFGSGTRLTVV.

The CDR3 DNA reads TGTGCCAGCAGCTTAGATCTCGGAGATACGCAGTATTTT. Its translation: CASSLDLGDTQYF. This chain joins TRBV11-3 and TRBJ2-3; D is uncertain. The germline V and J ends were trimmed by 0 bases and 5 bases, with 6 bases remaining between them. CDR3 length: 13 residues. Looked up from germline, CDR1 is SGHNT and CDR2 is YENEEA.

V gene TRBV19 combines with J gene TRBJ2-6; D remains unclear. Germline CDR1 and CDR2: LNHDA and SQIVND (reference sequence). Trimming cost V 11 bases and J 4 bases, with 12 bases left between them. The CDR3 is 13 residues long. The CDR3 DNA reads as TGTGCCGGCGCAGTCAACGGGGCCAACGTCCTGACTTTC. It codes for CAGAVNGANVLTF.

The J gene is TRBJ2-1, the V gene TRBV11-3, with D possibly being TRBD1 or TRBD2 (6 bases each). The CDR3 runs to 13 residues. With 5 bases removed from V and 8 bases from J, the gap between germline ends came to 13 bases. The V gene's germline CDR1 is SGHNT and CDR2 YENEEA. CDR3 loop: CASSPLGGYEQFF. The CDR3 bases are TGTGCCAGCAGCCCCCTCGGGGGCTATGAGCAGTTCTTC.

The chain recombines TRBV30 with TRBJ1-3; D is uncertain. The CDR3 is made up of 17 amino acids. The V and J ends lost 0 bases and 4 bases respectively, with 19 bases between them. Per germline, CDR1 GTSNPN and CDR2 SVGIG (reference sequence). The CDR3 nucleotides read TGTGCCTGGAGTGTTGGTGGGCCCTCAATGGGAGGAAACACCATATATTTT. Amino acid sequence: CAWSVGGPSMGGNTIYF.

The CDR3 sequence: CASSDDGNYGYTF. In nucleotides, the CDR3 is TGCGCCAGCAGCGACGACGGGAACTATGGCTACACCTTC. The V and J genes are TRBV5-1 and TRBJ1-2, with D hard to call. CDR3 size: 13 residues. V lost 4 bases and J lost 2, with 9 bases in between. Germline V CDR1 and CDR2: SGHRS, YFSETQ.

The chain has TRBV30 and TRBJ1-1; D is unclear. The length of the CDR3 is 12 residues. Germline V gene lookup returns CDR1 GTSNPN and CDR2 SVGIG (reference sequence). V was trimmed by 2 bases and J by 11 bases, leaving 15 bases between them. The CDR3 sequence is CAWSPLLKWAFF. The CDR3 nucleotides are TGTGCCTGGAGTCCGCTGCTTAAGTGGGCTTTCTTT.

This chain joins TRBV5-1 and TRBJ1-2; possibly TRBD1 for D (6 bases). The CDR3 covers 16 residues. Trimming took 4 bases from V and 0 from J, leaving 16 bases between them. In germline, CDR1 is SGHRS, CDR2 YFSETQ. The CDR3 is CASSTFDRTANYGYTF. CDR3 bases: TGCGCCAGCAGCACCTTCGACAGGACCGCTAACTATGGCTACACCTTC.

V and J are TRBV6-5 and TRBJ2-1; D is undetermined. The germline V and J ends were trimmed by 2 bases and 4 bases, with 15 bases remaining between them. CDR1 is MNHEY and CDR2 is SVGAGI in the germline V gene. This CDR3 spans 16 amino acids. The CDR3 DNA reads as TGTGCCAGCAGTTACGTCCCCACGCTTGAATACAATGAGCAGTTCTTC. Translation: CASSYVPTLEYNEQFF.

The chain combines TRBV18 with TRBJ2-3; 9 bases map to TRBD2. This CDR3 region has 15 residues. V shed 3 bases and J 4 bases; nucleotides not matched to a gene: 5. Germline loops: CDR1 KGHSH, CDR2 LQKENI. The CDR3 DNA sequence: TGTGCCAGCTCACCCCCGGGACTAGCCCCAGATACGCAGTATTTT. Translated, it gives CASSPPGLAPDTQYF. Full variable domain (outside the CDR3, taken from reference TRBV18 and TRBJ2-3): NAGVMQNPRHLVRRRGQEARLRCSPMKGHSHVYWYRQLPEEGLKFMVYLQKENIIDESGMPKERFSAEFPKEGPSILRIQQVVRGDSAAYFCASSPPGLAPDTQYFGPGTRLTVL.